This T cell receptor (beta chain) originates from a study of T cells in Graves' hyperthyroidism and ophthalmopathy. The CDR3 has 12 residues. With 5 bases clipped from V and 15 bases from J, the junction kept 4 bases outside the gene matches. Germline loops: CDR1 SGHAT, CDR2 FQNNGV. RNA transcripts served as the template for amplifying TCR beta CDR3 regions. An initial round of RT-PCR targeting the TCR CDR3 relied on the HTBI primer set. TCRdb re-called the multiplex PCR reads with MiXCR, one entry per CDR3 protein. The sample contains a few hundred thousand distinct CDR3 sequences, about a sixth of which appear only once. The study, taken as a whole, reports: Appearing also in blood were most of the thyroid clonotypes expanded above 0.001.

Details on this clonotype: Its antigen remains unknown.

The genes are TRBV11-2 and TRBJ2-1; 13 positions match TRBD2. The clonotype was recovered from a woman in her forties with Graves' ophthalmopathy. The material sequenced was blood. CDR3 sequence reads: CASSRTSGRLFF. The CDR3 DNA follows: TGTGCCAGCAGCCGGACTAGCGGGAGACTGTTCTTC.